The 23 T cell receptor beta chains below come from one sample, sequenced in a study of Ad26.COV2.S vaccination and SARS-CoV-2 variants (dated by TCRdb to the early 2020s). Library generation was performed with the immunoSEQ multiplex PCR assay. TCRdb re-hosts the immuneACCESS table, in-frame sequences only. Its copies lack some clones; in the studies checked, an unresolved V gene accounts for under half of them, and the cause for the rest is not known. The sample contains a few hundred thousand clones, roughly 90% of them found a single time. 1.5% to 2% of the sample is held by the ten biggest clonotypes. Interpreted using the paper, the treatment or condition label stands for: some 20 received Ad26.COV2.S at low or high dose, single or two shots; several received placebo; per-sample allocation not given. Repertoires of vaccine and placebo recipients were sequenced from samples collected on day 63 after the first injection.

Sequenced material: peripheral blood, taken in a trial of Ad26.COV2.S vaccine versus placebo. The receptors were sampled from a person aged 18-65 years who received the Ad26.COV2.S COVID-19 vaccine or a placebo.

In nucleotides, the CDR3 is TGTGCCAGCAACCTGGACAGGGGGCCCCACGAGCAGTACTTC. This sequence encodes CASNLDRGPHEQYF. The V and J genes are TRBV6-5 and TRBJ2-7, with TRBD1 identical over 11 bases. Germline trimming cut 7 bases from V and 5 bases from J; bases unmatched to any gene: 7. Germline CDR1 reads MNHEY; CDR2 reads SVGAGI. This CDR3 is 14 amino acids long.

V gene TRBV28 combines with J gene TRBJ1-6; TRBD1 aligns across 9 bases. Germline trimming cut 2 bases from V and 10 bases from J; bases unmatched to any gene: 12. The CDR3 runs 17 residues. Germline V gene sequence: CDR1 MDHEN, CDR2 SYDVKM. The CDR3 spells CASSLPPGQGSRSPLHF. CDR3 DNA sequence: TGTGCCAGCAGTTTACCGCCGGGACAGGGAAGCAGGTCACCCCTCCACTTT.

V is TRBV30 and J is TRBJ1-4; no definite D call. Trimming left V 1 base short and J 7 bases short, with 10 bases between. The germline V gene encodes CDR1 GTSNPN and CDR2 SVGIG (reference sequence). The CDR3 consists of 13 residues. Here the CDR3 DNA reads TGTGCCTGGAGTGGGCAGGCCCCTGAAAAACTGTTTTTT. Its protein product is CAWSGQAPEKLFF.

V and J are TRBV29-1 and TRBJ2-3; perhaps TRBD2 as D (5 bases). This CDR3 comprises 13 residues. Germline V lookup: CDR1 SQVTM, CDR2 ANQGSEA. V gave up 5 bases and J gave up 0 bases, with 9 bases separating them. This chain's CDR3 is CSVTRSSTDTQYF. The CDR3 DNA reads TGCAGCGTTACTAGGTCTAGCACAGATACGCAGTATTTT.

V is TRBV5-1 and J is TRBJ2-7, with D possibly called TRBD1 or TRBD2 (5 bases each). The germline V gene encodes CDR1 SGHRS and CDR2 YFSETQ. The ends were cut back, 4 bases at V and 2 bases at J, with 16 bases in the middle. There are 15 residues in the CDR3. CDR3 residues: CASSREGVGAYEQYF. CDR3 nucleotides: TGCGCCAGCAGCCGCGAGGGTGTGGGGGCCTACGAGCAGTACTTC. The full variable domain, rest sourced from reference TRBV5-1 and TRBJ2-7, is KAGVTQTPRYLIKTRGQQVTLSCSPISGHRSVSWYQQTPGQGLQFLFEYFSETQRNKGNFPGRFSGRQFSNSRSEMNVSTLELGDSALYLCASSREGVGAYEQYFGPGTRLTVT.

CDR3: CASSFDGSTDTQYF. CDR3 sequence (DNA): TGTGCCAGCAGCTTTGACGGTAGCACAGATACGCAGTATTTT. The V and J genes are TRBV7-2 and TRBJ2-3; D gene ambiguous. This CDR3 region has 14 residues. The V gene's germline CDR1 is SGHTA and CDR2 FQGNSA. Trimming shortened V by 3 bases and J by 0 bases, and 7 bases separated the two germline ends.

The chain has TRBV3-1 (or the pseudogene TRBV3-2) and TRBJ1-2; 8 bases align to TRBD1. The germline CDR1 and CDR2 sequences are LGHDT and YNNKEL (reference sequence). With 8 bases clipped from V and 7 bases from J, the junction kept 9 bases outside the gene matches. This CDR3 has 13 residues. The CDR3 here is CASAPQGAGGYTF. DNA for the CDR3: TGTGCCAGCGCCCCCCAGGGGGCGGGTGGCTACACCTTC.

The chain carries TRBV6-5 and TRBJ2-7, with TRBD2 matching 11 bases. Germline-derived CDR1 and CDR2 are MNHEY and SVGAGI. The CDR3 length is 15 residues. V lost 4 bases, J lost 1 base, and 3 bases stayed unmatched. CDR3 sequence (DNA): TGTGCCAGCAGTTCCACTAGCGGGAGTTCCTACGAGCAGTACTTC. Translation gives CASSSTSGSSYEQYF.

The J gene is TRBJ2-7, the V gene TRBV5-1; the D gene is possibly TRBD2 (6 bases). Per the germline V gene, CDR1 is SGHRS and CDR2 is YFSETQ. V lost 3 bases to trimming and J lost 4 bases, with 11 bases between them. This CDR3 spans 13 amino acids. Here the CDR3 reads CASSSGTSYEQYF. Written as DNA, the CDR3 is TGCGCCAGCAGCTCCGGGACTTCTTACGAGCAGTACTTC.

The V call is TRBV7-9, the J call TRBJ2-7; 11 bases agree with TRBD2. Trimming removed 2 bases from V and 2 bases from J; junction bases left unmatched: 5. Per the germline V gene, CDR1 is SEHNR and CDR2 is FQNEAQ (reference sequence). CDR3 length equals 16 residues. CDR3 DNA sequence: TGTGCCAGCAGCTTACCGACTAGCGGGGAGCCCTACGAGCAGTACTTC. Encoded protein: CASSLPTSGEPYEQYF.

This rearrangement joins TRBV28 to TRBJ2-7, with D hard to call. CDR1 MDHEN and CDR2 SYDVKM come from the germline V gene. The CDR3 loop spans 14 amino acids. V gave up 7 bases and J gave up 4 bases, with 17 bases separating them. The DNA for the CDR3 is TGTGCCAGCACGGTAACTCCCTCGAGTTACGAGCAGTACTTC. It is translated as CASTVTPSSYEQYF.

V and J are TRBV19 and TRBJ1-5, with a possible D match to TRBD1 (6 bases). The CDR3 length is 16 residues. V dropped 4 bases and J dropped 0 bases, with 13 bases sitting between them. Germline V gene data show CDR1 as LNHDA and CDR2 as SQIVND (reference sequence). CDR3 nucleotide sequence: TGTGCCAGTAGTACCCCGACAGGCTATAGCAATCAGCCCCAGCATTTT. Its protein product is CASSTPTGYSNQPQHF.

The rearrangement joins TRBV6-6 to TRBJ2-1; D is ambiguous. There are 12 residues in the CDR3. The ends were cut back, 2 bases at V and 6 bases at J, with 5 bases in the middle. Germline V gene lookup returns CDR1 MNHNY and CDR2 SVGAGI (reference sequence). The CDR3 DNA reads TGTGCCAGCAGTTACGGCGCCAATGAGCAGTTCTTC. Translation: CASSYGANEQFF.

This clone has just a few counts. CDR3 DNA sequence: TGTGCCAGCAGCTTAGGAGACACCTCTGAAGCTTTCTTT. Its translation is CASSLGDTSEAFF. This sequence joins TRBV7-8 and TRBJ1-1, with D uncertain. CDR1 and CDR2 from the germline V gene are SGHVS and FQNEAQ. Trimming took 1 base from V and 6 from J, leaving 9 bases between them. CDR3 size: 13 residues.

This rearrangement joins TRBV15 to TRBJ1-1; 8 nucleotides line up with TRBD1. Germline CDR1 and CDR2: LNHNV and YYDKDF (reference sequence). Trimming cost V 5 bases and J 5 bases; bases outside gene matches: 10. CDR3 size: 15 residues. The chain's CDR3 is CATSGSGQGPTEAFF. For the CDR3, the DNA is TGTGCCACCAGCGGGTCAGGACAGGGTCCTACTGAAGCTTTCTTT.

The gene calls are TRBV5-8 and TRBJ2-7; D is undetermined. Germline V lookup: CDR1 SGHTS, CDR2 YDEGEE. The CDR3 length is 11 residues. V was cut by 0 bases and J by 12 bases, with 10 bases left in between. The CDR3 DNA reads TGTGCCAGCAGCTTGGAGTTCGTTCGGTACTTC. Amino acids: CASSLEFVRYF.

CDR3 DNA sequence: TGTGCCAGCAGTGAACGGCAAGAAGATCAGCCCCAGCATTTT. This encodes CASSERQEDQPQHF. The chain employs TRBV2 and TRBJ1-5, with no clear D. The germline V gene has CDR1 SNHLY and CDR2 FYNNEI. The CDR3 totals 14 residues. V shed 2 bases and J shed 5 bases, with 10 bases lying between them.

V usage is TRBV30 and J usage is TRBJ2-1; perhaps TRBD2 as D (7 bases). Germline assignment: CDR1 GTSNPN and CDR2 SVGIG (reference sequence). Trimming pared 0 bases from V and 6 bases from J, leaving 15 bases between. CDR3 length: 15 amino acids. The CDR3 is CAWSVVRGARNEQFF. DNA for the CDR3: TGTGCCTGGAGTGTAGTCCGGGGGGCCCGCAATGAGCAGTTCTTC. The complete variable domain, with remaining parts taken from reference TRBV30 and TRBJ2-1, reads SQTIHQWPATLVQPVGSPLSLECTVEGTSNPNLYWYRQAAGRGLQLLFYSVGIGQISSEVPQNLSASRPQDRQFILSSKKLLLSDSGFYLCAWSVVRGARNEQFFGPGTRLTVL.

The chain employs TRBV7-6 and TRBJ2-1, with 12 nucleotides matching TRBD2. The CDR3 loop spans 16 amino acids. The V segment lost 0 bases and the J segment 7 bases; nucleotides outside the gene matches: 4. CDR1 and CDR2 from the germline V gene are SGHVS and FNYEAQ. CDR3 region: CASSLATSGSKNEQFF. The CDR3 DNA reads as TGTGCCAGCAGCTTAGCGACTAGCGGGAGTAAGAATGAGCAGTTCTTC.

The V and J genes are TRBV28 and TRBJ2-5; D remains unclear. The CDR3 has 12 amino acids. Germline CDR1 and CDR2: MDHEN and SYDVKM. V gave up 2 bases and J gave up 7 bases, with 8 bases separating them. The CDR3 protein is CASSLDDGTQYF. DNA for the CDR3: TGTGCCAGCAGTTTAGACGATGGGACCCAGTACTTC.

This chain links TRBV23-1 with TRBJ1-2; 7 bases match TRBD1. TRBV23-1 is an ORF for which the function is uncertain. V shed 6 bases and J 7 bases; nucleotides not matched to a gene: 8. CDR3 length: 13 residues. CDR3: CASRGGTGVGYTF. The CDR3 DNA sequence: TGCGCCAGCAGGGGGGGCACAGGGGTTGGCTACACCTTC.

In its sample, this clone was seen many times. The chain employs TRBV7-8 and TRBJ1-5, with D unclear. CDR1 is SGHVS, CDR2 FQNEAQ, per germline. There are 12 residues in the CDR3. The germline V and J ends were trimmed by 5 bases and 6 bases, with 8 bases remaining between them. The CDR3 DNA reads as TGTGCCAGCAGCATCGTGGGTCAGCCCCAGCATTTT. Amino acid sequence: CASSIVGQPQHF. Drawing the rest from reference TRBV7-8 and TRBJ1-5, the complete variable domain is GAGVSQSPRYKVAKRGQDVALRCDPISGHVSLFWYQQALGQGPEFLTYFQNEAQLDKSGLPSDRFFAERPEGSVSTLKIQRTQQEDSAVYLCASSIVGQPQHFGDGTRLSIL.

CDR3 sequence reads: CASSLDEGYGASYEQYF. The CDR3 nucleotides read TGTGCCAGCAGCTTAGACGAGGGGTATGGTGCATCCTACGAGCAGTACTTC. J is TRBJ2-7 and V is TRBV11-3; D may be TRBD1 or TRBD2 (5 bases each). Germline assignment: CDR1 SGHNT and CDR2 YENEEA. CDR3 size: 17 residues. V was shortened by 0 bases and J by 1 base, with 16 bases between the two germline ends. Full variable domain (outside the CDR3, taken from reference TRBV11-3 and TRBJ2-7): EAGVVQSPRYKIIEKKQPVAFWCNPISGHNTLYWYLQNLGQGPELLIRYENEEAVDDSQLPKDRFSAERLKGVDSTLKIQPAELGDSAVYLCASSLDEGYGASYEQYFGPGTRLTVT.